Listed below are T cell receptor beta chains from one sample, sequenced in a study of T cells after yellow fever vaccination. MiXCR, applied by TCRdb to the 5' RACE reads, yields one record per CDR3 protein. The sample includes a few hundred thousand distinct CDR3 sequences, roughly 6.2% of them seen just once. Here the sequenced sample was PBMCs, taken 5 days after the yellow fever booster vaccination. Receptors were obtained from a man aged 25 to 40 who received the YFV17D yellow fever vaccine. Each CDR3 is given with its conserved first and last residue.

>TRBV20-1|TRBJ2-1
CSAIATSGTYNEQFF
>TRBV12-3/TRBV12-4|.
CASSLGTGPQYF
>TRBV7-2|TRBJ2-5
CASSRSFVGQETQYF
>TRBV20-1|TRBJ2-3
CSARDYSGQDTQYF
>TRBV7-8|TRBJ2-3
CASSFVQPLDTQYF
>TRBV15|TRBJ2-7
CATSSLAGGPHEQYF
>TRBV6-2/TRBV6-3|TRBJ2-7
CASSPGNPYEQYF
>TRBV7-3|TRBJ1-1
CASSLTLQSEAFF
>TRBV29-1|TRBJ2-7
CSVEDGTGLGEQYF
>TRBV27|TRBJ2-6
CASSPWGEALGANVLTF
>TRBV7-2|TRBJ1-1
CATKDRSNTEAFF
>TRBV12-3/TRBV12-4|TRBJ2-4
CASSLMGKKQNIQYF
>TRBV12-3/TRBV12-4|TRBJ2-6
CASNWDATGANVLTF
>TRBV12-3/TRBV12-4|TRBJ2-2
CASSSSGELFF
>TRBV5-1|TRBJ2-7
CASSSPGQSQGYEQYF
>TRBV27|TRBJ2-5
CASRSGGGETQYF
>TRBV2|TRBJ2-7
CASSDGARSYEQYF
>TRBV6-1|TRBJ2-3
CASTSWGESDTQYF
>TRBV20-1|TRBJ2-1
CSARELRGQGYNEQFF
>TRBV11-2|TRBJ2-5
CASSFLRTSGLIGQETQYF
>TRBV3-1|TRBJ2-7
CASQAGTASYEQYF
>TRBV7-2|TRBJ2-7
CASSLVPLGYEQYF
>TRBV6-1|TRBJ2-3
CASRAGGGTDTQYF
>TRBV20-1|TRBJ2-7
CSARVSPGTEGNEQYF
>TRBV5-4|TRBJ2-7
CASSTETGRVF
>TRBV6-2/TRBV6-3|TRBJ1-1
CASRDGDTEAFF
>TRBV18|TRBJ2-5
CASSPAAGWEETQYF
>TRBV7-9|TRBJ1-2
CASSPPGYGYTF